The 23 T cell receptor beta chains below come from one sample, sequenced in a study of early T cells in non-severe SARS-CoV-2 infection. TCRdb reprocessed the 5' RACE reads with MiXCR, giving one entry per CDR3 protein. The table includes some 97,000 distinct CDR3 sequences, roughly 9.6% detected once. The source material was whole blood, sampled at baseline. The receptors were gathered from an adult who was a healthcare worker with PCR-confirmed SARS-CoV-2 infection or an uninfected control (not recorded which).

This clonotype has at least ten counts. The CDR3 sequence: CSASRSSQINEQFF. CDR3 coding DNA: TGCAGTGCTTCTCGTAGCAGTCAGATCAATGAGCAGTTCTTC. This sequence joins TRBV20-1 and TRBJ2-1; D ambiguous. The V gene's germline CDR1 is DFQATT and CDR2 SNEGSKA (reference sequence). The CDR3 covers 14 residues. V lost 5 bases and J 6 bases, leaving 17 bases between the germline ends.

The gene calls are TRBV18 and TRBJ1-4; D remains unclear. Trimming cost V 1 base and J 5 bases, with 8 bases left between them. The CDR3 spans 14 residues. CDR1 KGHSH and CDR2 LQKENI come from the germline V gene. In DNA, the CDR3 is TGTGCCAGCTCACCACGGGCCACGAATGAAAAACTGTTTTTT. This translates into CASSPRATNEKLFF.

This clonotype was recorded at least ten times. The genes are TRBV5-1 and TRBJ2-1; 11 bases agree with TRBD2. V gave up 0 bases and J gave up 2 bases; unmatched junction bases: 7. The germline V gene encodes CDR1 SGHRS and CDR2 YFSETQ. This CDR3 is 18 amino acids long. CDR3 bases: TGCGCCAGCAGCTTGGCCTACCGACTAGCGGGAACCTACAATGAGCAGTTCTTC. Translation gives CASSLAYRLAGTYNEQFF.

This clonotype was seen only a few times. The chain has TRBV2 and TRBJ1-6, with D possibly TRBD1 on 5 matching bases. The CDR3 spans 16 residues. Germline CDR1 and CDR2: SNHLY and FYNNEI. The V gene lost 5 bases and the J gene lost 7 bases, with 18 bases spanning the gap. For the CDR3, the DNA is TGTGCCAGCAGTACCTGGGGTGGGGGTCAAAATTCACCCCTCCACTTT. It specifies CASSTWGGGQNSPLHF.

This clonotype was found many times. V and J are TRBV20-1 and TRBJ2-1; TRBD2 aligns across 8 bases. The J segment lost 3 bases and the V segment lost 2 bases, leaving 6 bases of the junction unmatched. Germline assignment: CDR1 DFQATT and CDR2 SNEGSKA (reference sequence). The CDR3 covers 15 residues. The CDR3, as DNA: TGCAGTGCTAGATATAGCGGGGCTTTCTACAATGAGCAGTTCTTC. It yields the protein CSARYSGAFYNEQFF.

Ten or more counts support this clonotype. J is TRBJ2-1 and V is TRBV20-1; D could derive from TRBD1 or TRBD2 (5 bases each). The CDR3 loop spans 10 amino acids. Germline V gene lookup returns CDR1 DFQATT and CDR2 SNEGSKA (reference sequence). The germline V and J ends were trimmed by 7 bases and 5 bases, with 6 bases remaining between them. CDR3 coding DNA: TGCAGTGTGGGGGACAATGAGCAGTTCTTC. Translated, it gives CSVGDNEQFF.

This CDR3 is CASSPGTSGRNTQYF. The CDR3 DNA sequence: TGTGCCAGCAGCCCCGGGACTAGCGGGAGAAATACGCAGTATTTT. The genes are TRBV5-4 and TRBJ2-3; 14 bases fit TRBD2. The germline V gene encodes CDR1 SGHNT and CDR2 YYREEE (reference sequence). This CDR3 spans 15 amino acids. V was pared by 4 bases and J by 7 bases, with 5 bases of the junction left unmatched.

This clonotype appeared a few times. The rearrangement links TRBV24-1 to TRBJ2-1; no firm D call. CDR1 is KGHDR, CDR2 SFDVKD, per germline. Trimming took 4 bases from V and 5 from J, leaving 2 bases between them. The CDR3 spans 11 residues. The CDR3 coding sequence is TGTGCCACCAGTGAGGACAATGAGCAGTTCTTC. Its translation: CATSEDNEQFF.

J is TRBJ1-2 and V is TRBV3-1, with 8 bases matching TRBD1. The germline V gene encodes CDR1 LGHDT and CDR2 YNNKEL (reference sequence). V dropped 0 bases and J dropped 5; count of bases not matched to a gene: 11. This CDR3 region has 17 residues. The CDR3 here is CASSQDQGAASLYGYTF. The CDR3 DNA sequence: TGTGCCAGCAGCCAAGACCAGGGGGCGGCCTCACTGTATGGCTACACCTTC. The variable domain in full, completed from reference TRBV3-1 and TRBJ1-2, reads DTAVSQTPKYLVTQMGNDKSIKCEQNLGHDTMYWYKQDSKKFLKIMFSYNNKELIINETVPNRFSPKSPDKAHLNLHINSLELGDSAVYFCASSQDQGAASLYGYTFGSGTRLTVV.

The J gene is TRBJ1-1, the V gene TRBV3-1; 9 nucleotides agree with TRBD1. The ends lost 3 bases at V and 1 base at J; junction bases unmatched: 6. CDR3 length: 16 amino acids. Germline values: CDR1 LGHDT, CDR2 YNNKEL (reference sequence). The chain's CDR3 is CASSHSDRGRNTEAFF. For the CDR3, the DNA is TGTGCCAGCAGCCATTCGGACAGGGGACGGAACACTGAAGCTTTCTTT.

This clonotype was recorded many times. The chain uses TRBV5-4 and TRBJ2-5; TRBD2 agrees at 12 bases. Germline assignment: CDR1 SGHNT and CDR2 YYREEE (reference sequence). The V segment lost 4 bases and the J segment 4 bases; nucleotides outside the gene matches: 11. This CDR3 is 17 amino acids long. The CDR3 is CASSPYLAGGLGETQYF. DNA for the CDR3: TGTGCCAGCAGCCCATATCTAGCGGGGGGGCTTGGAGAGACCCAGTACTTC.

The chain uses TRBV11-2 and TRBJ2-7, with 8 bases matching TRBD2. The CDR3 extends over 14 amino acids. V gave up 5 bases and J gave up 6 bases; unmatched junction bases: 9. In germline, CDR1 is SGHAT, CDR2 FQNNGV. CDR3 bases: TGTGCCAGCAGCCCGGGAGGGGCCGGAGGCGAGCAGTACTTC. This codes for CASSPGGAGGEQYF.

The V gene is TRBV5-1, the J gene TRBJ2-3; D unresolved. Between the trimmed V and J ends, which lost 7 bases and 4 bases, there was a span of 22 bases. CDR1 SGHRS and CDR2 YFSETQ come from the germline V gene. The CDR3 totals 16 residues. DNA of the CDR3: TGCGCCAGCGAATTGGAGCCTCGAGGAGCTCCAGATACGCAGTATTTT. It translates to CASELEPRGAPDTQYF.

V is TRBV5-6 and J is TRBJ2-3; 9 nucleotides line up with TRBD1. CDR1 is SGHDT, CDR2 YYEEEE, per germline. The CDR3 length is 17 residues. Germline trimming cut 1 base from V and 3 bases from J; bases unmatched to any gene: 9. The CDR3, as DNA: TGTGCCAGCAGCTTGAACTTAGGGACAGGGTTGACAGATACGCAGTATTTT. This sequence encodes CASSLNLGTGLTDTQYF.

This clonotype was seen ten or more times. J is TRBJ1-3 and V is TRBV2, with 8 bases lining up with TRBD1. Germline loops: CDR1 SNHLY, CDR2 FYNNEI. This CDR3 has 19 residues. The J segment lost 0 bases and the V segment lost 6 bases, leaving 16 bases of the junction unmatched. The DNA of the CDR3 is TGTGCCAGCAGAACTAAGCCCGGGACAGGCAAACACTCTGGAAACACCATATATTTT. Encoded protein: CASRTKPGTGKHSGNTIYF. Full variable domain (remainder filled in from reference TRBV2 and TRBJ1-3): EPEVTQTPSHQVTQMGQEVILRCVPISNHLYFYWYRQILGQKVEFLVSFYNNEISEKSEIFDDQFSVERPDGSNFTLKIRSTKLEDSAMYFCASRTKPGTGKHSGNTIYFGEGSWLTVV.

This clonotype showed up just a few times. The chain couples TRBV28 to TRBJ1-1; a possible D gene is TRBD1 (6 bases). This CDR3 is 14 amino acids long. The V and J ends lost 8 bases and 7 bases respectively, with 20 bases between them. Germline V gene lookup returns CDR1 MDHEN and CDR2 SYDVKM. CDR3 amino acids: CASSLPGGGSEAFF. DNA of the CDR3: TGTGCCAGCTCCTTACCAGGAGGGGGGAGTGAAGCTTTCTTT.

The chain links TRBV28 to TRBJ1-1; D is perhaps TRBD1 (5 bases). V was pared by 5 bases and J by 5 bases, with 15 bases between. CDR1 and CDR2 from the germline V gene are MDHEN and SYDVKM. There are 14 residues in the CDR3. In DNA form, the CDR3 reads TGTGCCAGCAGTATCCGCGGCCGGGGGACTGAAGCTTTCTTT. Its protein product is CASSIRGRGTEAFF.

This clonotype was picked up one time. The CDR3 spells CASSSDGSSTDTQYF. The CDR3 region has the DNA TGTGCCAGCAGCTCTGACGGATCTAGCACAGATACGCAGTATTTT. The chain has TRBV7-2 and TRBJ2-3; D not certain. The CDR3 has 15 residues. Germline lookup yields CDR1 SGHTA and CDR2 FQGNSA. V was clipped by 4 bases and J by 0 bases, with 11 bases between them. Full variable domain (remainder filled in from reference TRBV7-2 and TRBJ2-3): GAGVSQSPSNKVTEKGKDVELRCDPISGHTALYWYRQSLGQGLEFLIYFQGNSAPDKSGLPSDRFSAERTGGSVSTLTIQRTQQEDSAVYLCASSSDGSSTDTQYFGPGTRLTVL.

This clonotype has just one count. CDR3 region: CASSLGRGYGYTF. The CDR3 DNA reads as TGTGCCAGCAGCTTAGGCAGGGGCTATGGCTACACCTTC. The chain combines TRBV11-2 with TRBJ1-2; TRBD1 might be the D (6 bases). This CDR3 spans 13 amino acids. In germline, CDR1 is SGHAT, CDR2 FQNNGV. Trimming shortened V by 1 base and J by 4 bases, and 7 bases separated the two germline ends.

The chain combines TRBV11-2 with TRBJ2-2; the D is unclear. The CDR3 extends over 11 amino acids. Trimming shortened V by 0 bases and J by 9 bases, and 2 bases separated the two germline ends. CDR1 is SGHAT, CDR2 FQNNGV, per germline. The CDR3 region is CASSLERELFF. The CDR3 coding sequence is TGTGCCAGCAGCTTAGAGAGGGAGCTGTTTTTT. The variable domain in full, completed from reference TRBV11-2 and TRBJ2-2, reads EAGVAQSPRYKIIEKRQSVAFWCNPISGHATLYWYQQILGQGPKLLIQFQNNGVVDDSQLPKDRFSAERLKGVDSTLKIQPAKLEDSAVYLCASSLERELFFGEGSRLTVL.

V is TRBV3-1 and J is TRBJ2-1, with D unresolved. CDR1 is LGHDT and CDR2 is YNNKEL in the germline V gene (reference sequence). Deletions cut 1 base from V and 3 bases from J, with 7 bases between. The CDR3 runs to 14 residues. The CDR3 DNA reads TGTGCCAGCAGCCAAGGGACCAACTACAATGAGCAGTTCTTC. It encodes CASSQGTNYNEQFF.

This clonotype was counted a single time. This chain joins TRBV7-6 and TRBJ2-1; 12 bases are a match to TRBD1. The germline V gene has CDR1 SGHVS and CDR2 FNYEAQ. After removal of 4 bases from V and 7 bases from J, the junction contained 8 bases not matched to a gene. The CDR3 length is 16 residues. CDR3 sequence reads: CASSWGQGANWNEQFF. CDR3 coding DNA: TGTGCCAGCAGCTGGGGACAGGGGGCGAATTGGAATGAGCAGTTCTTC.

In this sample, this clonotype turned up many times. V and J are TRBV5-1 and TRBJ2-3; D is unresolved. The CDR3 runs to 13 residues. Trimming removed 0 bases from V and 6 bases from J, with 8 bases in between. Looked up from germline, CDR1 is SGHRS and CDR2 is YFSETQ. In DNA form, the CDR3 reads TGCGCCAGCAGCTTGGCCTTACGGGATACGCAGTATTTT. Translation gives CASSLALRDTQYF.